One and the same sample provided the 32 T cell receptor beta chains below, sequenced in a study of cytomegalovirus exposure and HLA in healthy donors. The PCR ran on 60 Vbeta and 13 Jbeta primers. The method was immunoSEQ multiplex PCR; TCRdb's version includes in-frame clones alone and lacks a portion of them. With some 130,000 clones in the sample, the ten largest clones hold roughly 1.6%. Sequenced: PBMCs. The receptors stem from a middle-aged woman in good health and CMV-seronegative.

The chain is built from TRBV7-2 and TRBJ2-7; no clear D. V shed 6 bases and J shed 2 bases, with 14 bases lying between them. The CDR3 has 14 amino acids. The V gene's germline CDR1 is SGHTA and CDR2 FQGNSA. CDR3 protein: CASSLDGPAYEQYV. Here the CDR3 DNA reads TGTGCCAGCAGTCTCGATGGGCCAGCCTACGAGCAGTACGTC.

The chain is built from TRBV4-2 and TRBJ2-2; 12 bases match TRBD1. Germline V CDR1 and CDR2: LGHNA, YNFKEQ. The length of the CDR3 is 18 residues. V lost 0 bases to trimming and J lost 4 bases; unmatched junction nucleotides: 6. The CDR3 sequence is CASSQEWGQGAVTGELFF. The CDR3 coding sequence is TGTGCCAGCAGCCAAGAATGGGGACAGGGGGCGGTCACCGGGGAGCTGTTTTTT.

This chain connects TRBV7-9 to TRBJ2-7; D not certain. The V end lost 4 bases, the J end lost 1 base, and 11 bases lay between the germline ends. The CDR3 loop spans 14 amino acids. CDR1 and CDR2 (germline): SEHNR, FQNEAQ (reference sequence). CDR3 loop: CASSSLLSSYEQYF. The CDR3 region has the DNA TGTGCCAGCAGCTCACTACTCTCTTCCTACGAGCAGTACTTC. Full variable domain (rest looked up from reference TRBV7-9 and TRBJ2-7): DTGVSQNPRHKITKRGQNVTFRCDPISEHNRLYWYRQTLGQGPEFLTYFQNEAQLEKSRLLSDRFSAERPKGSFSTLEIQRTEQGDSAMYLCASSSLLSSYEQYFGPGTRLTVT.

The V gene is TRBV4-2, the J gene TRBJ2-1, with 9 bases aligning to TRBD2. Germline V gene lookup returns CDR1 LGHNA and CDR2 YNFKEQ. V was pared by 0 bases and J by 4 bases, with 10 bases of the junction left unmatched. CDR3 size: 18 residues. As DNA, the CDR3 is TGTGCCAGCAGCCAAGATCTGTTAGTTACTAGCGGGTACAATGAGCAGTTCTTC. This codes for CASSQDLLVTSGYNEQFF.

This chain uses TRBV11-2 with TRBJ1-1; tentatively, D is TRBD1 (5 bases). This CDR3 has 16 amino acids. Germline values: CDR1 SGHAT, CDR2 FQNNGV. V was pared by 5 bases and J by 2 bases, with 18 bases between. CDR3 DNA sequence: TGTGCCAGCAGCCCTAGAGTACCGGGGGGAAACACTGAAGCTTTCTTT. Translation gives CASSPRVPGGNTEAFF. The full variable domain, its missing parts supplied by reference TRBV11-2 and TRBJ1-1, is EAGVAQSPRYKIIEKRQSVAFWCNPISGHATLYWYQQILGQGPKLLIQFQNNGVVDDSQLPKDRFSAERLKGVDSTLKIQPAKLEDSAVYLCASSPRVPGGNTEAFFGQGTRLTVV.

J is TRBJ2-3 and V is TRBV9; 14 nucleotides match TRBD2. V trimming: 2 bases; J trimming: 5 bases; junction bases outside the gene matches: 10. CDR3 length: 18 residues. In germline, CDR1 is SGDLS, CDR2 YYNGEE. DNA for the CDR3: TGTGCCAGCAGCGTCGAGGGGACTAGCGGGGGCGATTTAGATACGCAGTATTTT. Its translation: CASSVEGTSGGDLDTQYF. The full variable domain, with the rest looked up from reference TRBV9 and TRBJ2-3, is DSGVTQTPKHLITATGQRVTLRCSPRSGDLSVYWYQQSLDQGLQFLIQYYNGEERAKGNILERFSAQQFPDLHSELNLSSLELGDSALYFCASSVEGTSGGDLDTQYFGPGTRLTVL.

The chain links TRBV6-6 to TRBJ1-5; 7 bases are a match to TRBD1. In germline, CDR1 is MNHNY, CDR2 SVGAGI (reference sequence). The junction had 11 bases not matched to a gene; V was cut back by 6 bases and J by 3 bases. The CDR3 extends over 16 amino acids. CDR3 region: CASSRTRDRTNQPQHF. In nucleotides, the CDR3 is TGTGCCAGCAGCCGAACACGGGACAGAACCAATCAGCCCCAGCATTTT.

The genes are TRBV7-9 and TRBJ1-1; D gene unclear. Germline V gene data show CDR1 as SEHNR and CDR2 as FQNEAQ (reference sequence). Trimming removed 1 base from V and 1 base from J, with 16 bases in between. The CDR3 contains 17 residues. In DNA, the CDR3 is TGTGCCAGCAGCTTAGGTGAGGTCAGCCCAGAGAACACTGAAGCTTTCTTT. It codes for CASSLGEVSPENTEAFF.

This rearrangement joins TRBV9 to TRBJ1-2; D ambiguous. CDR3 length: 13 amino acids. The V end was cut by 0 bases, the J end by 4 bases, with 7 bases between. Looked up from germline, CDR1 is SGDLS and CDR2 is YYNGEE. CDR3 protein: CASSVEGGYGYTF. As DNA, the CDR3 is TGTGCCAGCAGCGTAGAGGGAGGCTATGGCTACACCTTC. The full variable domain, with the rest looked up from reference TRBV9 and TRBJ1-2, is DSGVTQTPKHLITATGQRVTLRCSPRSGDLSVYWYQQSLDQGLQFLIQYYNGEERAKGNILERFSAQQFPDLHSELNLSSLELGDSALYFCASSVEGGYGYTFGSGTRLTVV.

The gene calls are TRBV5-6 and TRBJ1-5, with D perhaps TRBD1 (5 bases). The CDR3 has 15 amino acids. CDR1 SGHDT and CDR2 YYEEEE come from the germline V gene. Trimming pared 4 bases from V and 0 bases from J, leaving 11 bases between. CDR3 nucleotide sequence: TGTGCCAGCAGCCAGCAGGGTAATAGCAATCAGCCCCAGCATTTT. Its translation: CASSQQGNSNQPQHF.

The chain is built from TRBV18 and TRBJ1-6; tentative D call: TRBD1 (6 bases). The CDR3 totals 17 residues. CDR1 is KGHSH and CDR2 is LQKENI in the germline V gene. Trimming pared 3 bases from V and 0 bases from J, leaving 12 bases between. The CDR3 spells CASSPRTESSYNSPLHF. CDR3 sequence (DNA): TGTGCCAGCTCACCTCGGACAGAGAGCTCCTATAATTCACCCCTCCACTTT.

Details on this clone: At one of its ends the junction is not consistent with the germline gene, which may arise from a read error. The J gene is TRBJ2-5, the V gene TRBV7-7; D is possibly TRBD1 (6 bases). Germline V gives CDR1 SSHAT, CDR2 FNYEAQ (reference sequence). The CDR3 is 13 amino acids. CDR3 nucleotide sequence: TGTGCTAGCAGCTTTGACAGGCAAGAGACCCAGTACTTC. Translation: CASSFDRQETQYF.

DNA of the CDR3: TGTGCCAGTCCGGGACAGGGGTTGCATAGCTCTGGAAACACCATATATTTT. Encoded protein: CASPGQGLHSSGNTIYF. The chain uses TRBV19 and TRBJ1-3; 10 positions match TRBD1. Germline CDR1 is LNHDA and CDR2 is SQIVND (reference sequence). The J segment lost 0 bases and the V segment lost 8 bases, leaving 10 bases of the junction unmatched. The CDR3 loop spans 17 amino acids.

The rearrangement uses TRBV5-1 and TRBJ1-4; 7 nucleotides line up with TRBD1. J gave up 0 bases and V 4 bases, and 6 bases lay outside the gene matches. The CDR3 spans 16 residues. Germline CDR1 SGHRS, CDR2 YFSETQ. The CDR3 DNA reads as TGCGCCAGCAGCCTTACTACAGGGGCAACTAATGAAAAACTGTTTTTT. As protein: CASSLTTGATNEKLFF.

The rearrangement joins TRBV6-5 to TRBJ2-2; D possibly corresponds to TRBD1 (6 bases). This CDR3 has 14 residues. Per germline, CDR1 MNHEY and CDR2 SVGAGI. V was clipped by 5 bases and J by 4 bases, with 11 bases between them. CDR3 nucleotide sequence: TGTGCCAGCAGTATCGACAGGACCACCGGGGAGCTGTTTTTT. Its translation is CASSIDRTTGELFF.

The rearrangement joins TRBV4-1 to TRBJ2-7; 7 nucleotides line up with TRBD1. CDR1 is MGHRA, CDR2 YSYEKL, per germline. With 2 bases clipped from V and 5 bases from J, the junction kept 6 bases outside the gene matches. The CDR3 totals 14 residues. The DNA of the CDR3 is TGCGCCAGCAGCCAACGACCCCAGGGGGACGAGCAGTACTTC. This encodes CASSQRPQGDEQYF.

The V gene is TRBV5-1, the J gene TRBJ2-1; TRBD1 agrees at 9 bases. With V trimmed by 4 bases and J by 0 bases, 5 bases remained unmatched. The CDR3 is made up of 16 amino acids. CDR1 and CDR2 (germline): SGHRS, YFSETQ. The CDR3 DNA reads TGCGCCAGCAGCACCACAGGGGGCCTCTCCTACAATGAGCAGTTCTTC. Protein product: CASSTTGGLSYNEQFF.

CDR3 bases: TGCGCCAGCAGCCTGCAAGAGACCCAGTACTTC. It is translated as CASSLQETQYF. The chain combines TRBV5-1 with TRBJ2-5; D ambiguous. The CDR3 has 11 residues. Between the trimmed V and J ends, which lost 4 bases and 2 bases, there was a span of 3 bases. Per the germline V gene, CDR1 is SGHRS and CDR2 is YFSETQ. Full variable domain (rest looked up from reference TRBV5-1 and TRBJ2-5): KAGVTQTPRYLIKTRGQQVTLSCSPISGHRSVSWYQQTPGQGLQFLFEYFSETQRNKGNFPGRFSGRQFSNSRSEMNVSTLELGDSALYLCASSLQETQYFGPGTRLLVL.

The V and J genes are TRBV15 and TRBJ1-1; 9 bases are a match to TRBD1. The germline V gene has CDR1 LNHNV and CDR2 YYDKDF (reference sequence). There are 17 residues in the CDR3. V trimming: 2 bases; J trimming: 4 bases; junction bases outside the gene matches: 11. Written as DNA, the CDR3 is TGTGCCACCAGCAGATTTTACCCGGGACAGGGAAGCACTGAAGCTTTCTTT. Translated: CATSRFYPGQGSTEAFF.

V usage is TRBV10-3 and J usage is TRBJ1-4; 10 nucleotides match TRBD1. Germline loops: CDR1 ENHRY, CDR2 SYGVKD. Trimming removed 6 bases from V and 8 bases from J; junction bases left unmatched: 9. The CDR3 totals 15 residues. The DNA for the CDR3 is TGTGCCATCAGATTAGGGACAGGGGATAACGAAAAACTGTTTTTT. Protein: CAIRLGTGDNEKLFF.

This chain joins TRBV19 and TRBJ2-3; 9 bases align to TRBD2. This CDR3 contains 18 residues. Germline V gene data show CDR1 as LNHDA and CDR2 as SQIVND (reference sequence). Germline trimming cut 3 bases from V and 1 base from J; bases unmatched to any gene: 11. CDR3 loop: CASSIPAGGQGGTDTQYF. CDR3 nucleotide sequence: TGTGCCAGTAGTATCCCCGCGGGGGGGCAAGGGGGCACAGATACGCAGTATTTT.

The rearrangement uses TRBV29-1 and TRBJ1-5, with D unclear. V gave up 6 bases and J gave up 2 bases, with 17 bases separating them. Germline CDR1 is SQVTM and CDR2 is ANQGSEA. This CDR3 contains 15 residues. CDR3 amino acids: CSVADGLLGNQPQHF. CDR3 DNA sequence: TGCAGCGTGGCGGACGGACTACTAGGCAATCAGCCCCAGCATTTT.

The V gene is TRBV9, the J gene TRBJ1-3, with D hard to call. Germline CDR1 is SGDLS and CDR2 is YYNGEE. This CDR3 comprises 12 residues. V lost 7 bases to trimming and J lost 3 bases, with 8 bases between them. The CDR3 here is CASARVGNTIYF. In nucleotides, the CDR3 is TGTGCCAGCGCGAGGGTTGGAAACACCATATATTTT. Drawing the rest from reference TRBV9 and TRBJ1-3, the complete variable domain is DSGVTQTPKHLITATGQRVTLRCSPRSGDLSVYWYQQSLDQGLQFLIQYYNGEERAKGNILERFSAQQFPDLHSELNLSSLELGDSALYFCASARVGNTIYFGEGSWLTVV.

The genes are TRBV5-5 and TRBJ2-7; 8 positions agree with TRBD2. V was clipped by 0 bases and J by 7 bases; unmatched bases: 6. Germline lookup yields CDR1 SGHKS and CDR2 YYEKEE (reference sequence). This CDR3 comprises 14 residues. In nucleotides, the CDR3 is TGTGCCAGCAGCTTGGCCGGGGGGGGCCGAGAGCAGTACGTC. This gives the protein CASSLAGGGREQYV.

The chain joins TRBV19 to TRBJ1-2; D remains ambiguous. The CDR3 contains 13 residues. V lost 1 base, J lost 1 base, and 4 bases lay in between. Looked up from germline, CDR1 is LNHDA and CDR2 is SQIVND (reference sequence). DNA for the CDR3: TGTGCCAGTAGTATAGGACATAACTATGGCTACACCTTC. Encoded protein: CASSIGHNYGYTF.

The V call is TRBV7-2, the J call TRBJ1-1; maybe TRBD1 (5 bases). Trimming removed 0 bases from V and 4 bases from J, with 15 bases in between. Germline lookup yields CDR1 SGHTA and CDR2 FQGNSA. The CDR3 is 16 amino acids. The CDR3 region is CASSLALQGLVTEAFF. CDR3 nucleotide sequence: TGTGCCAGCAGCTTAGCGCTCCAGGGTCTAGTCACTGAAGCTTTCTTT. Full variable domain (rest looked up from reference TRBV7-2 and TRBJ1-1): GAGVSQSPSNKVTEKGKDVELRCDPISGHTALYWYRQSLGQGLEFLIYFQGNSAPDKSGLPSDRFSAERTGGSVSTLTIQRTQQEDSAVYLCASSLALQGLVTEAFFGQGTRLTVV.

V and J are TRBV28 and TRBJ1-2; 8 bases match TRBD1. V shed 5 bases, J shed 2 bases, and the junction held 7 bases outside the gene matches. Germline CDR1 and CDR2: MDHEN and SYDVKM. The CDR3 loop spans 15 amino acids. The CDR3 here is CASSPGQGRNYGYTF. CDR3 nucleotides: TGTGCCAGCAGTCCTGGACAGGGTCGGAACTATGGCTACACCTTC.

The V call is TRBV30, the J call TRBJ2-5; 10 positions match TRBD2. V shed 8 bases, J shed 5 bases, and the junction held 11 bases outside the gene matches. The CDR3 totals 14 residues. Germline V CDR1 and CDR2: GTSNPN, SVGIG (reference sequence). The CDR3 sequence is CAPQKRGGRETQYF. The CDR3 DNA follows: TGTGCCCCCCAGAAGCGGGGGGGCCGTGAGACCCAGTACTTC.

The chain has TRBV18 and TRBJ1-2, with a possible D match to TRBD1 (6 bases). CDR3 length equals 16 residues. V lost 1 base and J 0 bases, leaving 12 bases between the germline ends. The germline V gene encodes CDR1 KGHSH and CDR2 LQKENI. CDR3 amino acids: CASSPRDTRTNYGYTF. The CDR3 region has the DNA TGTGCCAGCTCACCACGGGACACACGGACTAACTATGGCTACACCTTC.

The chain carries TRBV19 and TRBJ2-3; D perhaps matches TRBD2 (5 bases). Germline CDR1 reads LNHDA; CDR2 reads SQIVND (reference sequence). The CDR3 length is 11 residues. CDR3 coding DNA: TGTGCGGCGAGGGGCACAGATACGCAGTATTTT. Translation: CAARGTDTQYF. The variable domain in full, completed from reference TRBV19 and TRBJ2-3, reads DGGITQSPKYLFRKEGQNVTLSCEQNLNHDAMYWYRQDPGQGLRLIYYSQIVNDFQKGDIAEGYSVSREKKESFPLTVTSAQKNPTAFYLCAARGTDTQYFGPGTRLTVL.

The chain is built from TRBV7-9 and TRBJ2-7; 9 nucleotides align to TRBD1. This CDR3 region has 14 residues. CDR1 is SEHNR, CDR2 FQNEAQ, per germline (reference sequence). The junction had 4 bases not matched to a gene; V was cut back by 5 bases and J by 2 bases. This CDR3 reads CASSARQGAYEQYF. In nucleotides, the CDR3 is TGTGCCAGCAGCGCAAGACAGGGGGCCTACGAGCAGTACTTC. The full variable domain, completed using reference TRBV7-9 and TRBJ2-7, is DTGVSQNPRHKITKRGQNVTFRCDPISEHNRLYWYRQTLGQGPEFLTYFQNEAQLEKSRLLSDRFSAERPKGSFSTLEIQRTEQGDSAMYLCASSARQGAYEQYFGPGTRLTVT.

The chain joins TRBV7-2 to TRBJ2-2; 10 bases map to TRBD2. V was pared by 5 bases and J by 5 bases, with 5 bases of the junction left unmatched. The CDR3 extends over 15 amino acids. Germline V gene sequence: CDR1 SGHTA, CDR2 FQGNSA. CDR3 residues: CASSQRGGRTGELFF. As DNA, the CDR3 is TGTGCCAGCAGCCAGCGGGGGGGCCGAACCGGGGAGCTGTTTTTT.